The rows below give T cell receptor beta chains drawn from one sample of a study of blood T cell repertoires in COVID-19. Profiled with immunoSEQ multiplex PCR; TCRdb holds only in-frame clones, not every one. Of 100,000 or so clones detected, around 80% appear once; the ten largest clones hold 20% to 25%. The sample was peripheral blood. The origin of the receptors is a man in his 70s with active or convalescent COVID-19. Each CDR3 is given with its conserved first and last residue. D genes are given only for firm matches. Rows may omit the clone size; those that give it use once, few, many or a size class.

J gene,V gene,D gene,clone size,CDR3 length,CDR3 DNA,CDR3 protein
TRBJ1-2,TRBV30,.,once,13,TGTGCCTGGAGTCTCTCAGGGGAATATGGCTACACCTTC,CAWSLSGEYGYTF
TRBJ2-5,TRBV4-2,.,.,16,TGTGCCAGCAGCCAATTTACGGGCGGGTTAGGGGAGACCCAGTACTTC,CASSQFTGGLGETQYF
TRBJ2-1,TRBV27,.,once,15,TGTGCCAGCAGTTTATTCCGGGGAATGCTGAATGAGCAGTTCTTC,CASSLFRGMLNEQFF
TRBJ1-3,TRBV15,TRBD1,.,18,TGTGCCACCAGCAGAGATTGGGCAGGGGGCGAGACTGGAAACACCATATATTTT,CATSRDWAGGETGNTIYF
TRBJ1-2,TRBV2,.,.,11,TGTGCCAGCAGTGTGGGAGGAGTCTACACCTTC,CASSVGGVYTF
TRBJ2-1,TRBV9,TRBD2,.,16,TGTGCCAGCAGCCCACCACTAGCGCCCCACTACAATGAGCAGTTCTTC,CASSPPLAPHYNEQFF
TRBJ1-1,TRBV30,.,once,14,TGTGCCTGGAGTGTGGTAGGGGTGAACACTGAAGCTTTCTTT,CAWSVVGVNTEAFF
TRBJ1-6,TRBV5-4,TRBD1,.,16,TGTGCCAGCAGCTTAGATTCGGGACAGGGGTATTCACCCCTCCACTTT,CASSLDSGQGYSPLHF
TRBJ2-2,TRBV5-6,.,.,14,TGTGCCAGCAGCTTCGTAGGCGGCGCGGGGTGGTTGTTTTTT,CASSFVGGAGWLFF
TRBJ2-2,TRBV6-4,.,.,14,TGTGCCAGCAGCGTCACAGGGTACACCGGGGAGCTGTTTTTT,CASSVTGYTGELFF
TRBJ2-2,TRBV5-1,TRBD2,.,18,TGCGCCAGCAGCCCTGGAGGGACGGCGGGAGTTAACACCGGGGAGCTGTTTTTT,CASSPGGTAGVNTGELFF
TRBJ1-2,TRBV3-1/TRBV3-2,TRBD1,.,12,TGTGCCAGCAGCCTCAGGGGGCGTAGCTACACCTTC,CASSLRGRSYTF
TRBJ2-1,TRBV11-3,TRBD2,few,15,TGTGCCAGCAGCTTAGTGACCGGGACTAGCTATGAGCAGTTCTTC,CASSLVTGTSYEQFF
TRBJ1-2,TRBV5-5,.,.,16,TGTGCCAGCAGCTTGGGTGGGGTTAGCCGGGGCTATGGCTACACCTTC,CASSLGGVSRGYGYTF
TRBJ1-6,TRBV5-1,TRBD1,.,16,TGCGCCAGCAGACCGGGACAGGGGATGTTTAATTCACCCCTCCACTTT,CASRPGQGMFNSPLHF
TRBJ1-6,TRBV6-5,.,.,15,TGTGCCAGCAGTTACTCACGGGGGTTGGGTTCACCCCTCCACTTT,CASSYSRGLGSPLHF
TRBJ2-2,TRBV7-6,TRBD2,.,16,TGTGCCAGCAGCATGGAGAGCGGGAGAGGTACCGGGGAGCTGTTTTTT,CASSMESGRGTGELFF
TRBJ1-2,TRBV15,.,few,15,TGTGCCACCAGCAGAGATCGGGGGGAGGCTAATGGCTACACCTTC,CATSRDRGEANGYTF
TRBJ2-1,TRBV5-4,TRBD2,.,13,TGTGCCAGCAGCAGGACTAGCGAGAATGAGCAGTTCTTC,CASSRTSENEQFF
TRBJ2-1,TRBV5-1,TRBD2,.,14,TGCGCCAGCTCGAGGACTAGTGTAGGCAATGAGCAGTTCTTC,CASSRTSVGNEQFF
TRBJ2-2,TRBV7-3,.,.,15,TGTGCCAGCAGCGTCTCTACAGGGAACACCGGGGAGCTGTTTTTT,CASSVSTGNTGELFF
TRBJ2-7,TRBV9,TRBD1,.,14,TGTGCCAGCAGCCAAAGGACAGGGGGCAACGAGCAGTACTTC,CASSQRTGGNEQYF
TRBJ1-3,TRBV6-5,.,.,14,TGTGCCAGCAGTTATGACAGGCATAGAAACACCATATATTTT,CASSYDRHRNTIYF
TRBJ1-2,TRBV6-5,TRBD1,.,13,TGTGCCAGCAGGGACAGGGTCTACTATGGCTACACCTTC,CASRDRVYYGYTF
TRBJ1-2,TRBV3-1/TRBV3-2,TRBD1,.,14,TGTGCCAGCAGCCACCGGGAGGGGGCCGGTGGCTACACCTTC,CASSHREGAGGYTF
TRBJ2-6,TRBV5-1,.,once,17,TGCGCCAGCAGCTTGGGGGAGGTTGGCTCTGGGGCCAACGTCCTGACTTTC,CASSLGEVGSGANVLTF
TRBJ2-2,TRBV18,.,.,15,TGTGCCAGCTCACCAACGGACAGCCTAGGGGGGGAGCTGTTTTTT,CASSPTDSLGGELFF
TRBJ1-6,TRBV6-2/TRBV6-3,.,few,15,TGTGCCAGCAGTTACTCGACTCGAGGCTACTCACCCCTCCACTTT,CASSYSTRGYSPLHF